This TCR beta chain was documented in a study of CD8 T cells in Susac syndrome. RNA totalling roughly 0.45 to 1 ug underwent reverse transcription with random hexamers. It was immunoSEQ multiplex PCR that amplified TCR beta CDR3 across 54 Vbeta and 13 Jbeta. TCRdb reanalysed the immunoSEQ multiplex PCR reads using MiXCR and keeps one entry per CDR3 protein. Of 150,000 or so distinct CDR3 sequences in the sample, about 94% were seen once. There are 17 residues in the CDR3. The rearrangement links TRBV1 to TRBJ1-3; no check of the table's D call, TRBD1, against the DNA was made. TRBV1 is a listed pseudogene. This sequence originates from a human donor with multiple sclerosis. What was sequenced was CD8+ T cells from PBMCs. The CDR3 DNA reads TGCACCAGCAGCCAGCACAGGGGATTCAGCTCTGGAAACACCATATATTTT. It translates to CTSSQHRGFSSGNTIYF.